This T cell receptor beta chain stems from a study of cytomegalovirus exposure and HLA in healthy donors. PCR employed 60 Vbeta and 13 Jbeta primers. The table came from immunoSEQ multiplex PCR; TCRdb's copy has only in-frame clones and leaves some out. The sample carries approximately 100,000 clones, roughly 76% recorded once. The germline V gene encodes CDR1 SGHVS and CDR2 FNYEAQ. The CDR3 spans 14 residues. Trimming left V 7 bases short and J 8 bases short, with 20 bases between. Turning to this clone: The antigen remains unidentified.

Findings and limits, study-wide: The Asian-associated ancestry cluster reportedly had fewer N-insertions than the approximately 670-donor mean in a later analysis.

The sample was PBMCs. This receptor was obtained from a woman aged 45-59 years in good health and CMV-seropositive. The chain has TRBV7-6 and TRBJ1-1; D call uncertain. The CDR3 loop reads CASNNPSEWLEAFF. The CDR3 coding sequence is TGTGCCAGCAACAACCCCAGCGAGTGGTTAGAAGCTTTCTTT.